Following are 23 T cell receptor beta chains from one sample sequenced in a study of blood T cell repertoires in COVID-19. Some clones are missing from TCRdb's copy, which holds only in-frame ones; the method was immunoSEQ multiplex PCR. The sample includes around 210,000 clones, approximately 86% of them seen just once. The sample was peripheral blood. These receptor sequences come from a man between 18 and 35 years old with active or convalescent COVID-19.

The chain has TRBV30 and TRBJ1-1, with TRBD1 matching 9 bases. V lost 4 bases to trimming and J lost 1 base; unmatched junction nucleotides: 7. The CDR3 runs 15 residues. Germline V gene data show CDR1 as GTSNPN and CDR2 as SVGIG (reference sequence). CDR3 in amino acids: CAWTNGQGWNTEAFF. CDR3 DNA sequence: TGTGCCTGGACAAACGGACAGGGGTGGAACACTGAAGCTTTCTTT.

V gene TRBV18 combines with J gene TRBJ1-5; 9 bases agree with TRBD1. Germline V gives CDR1 KGHSH, CDR2 LQKENI. V lost 5 bases to trimming and J lost 4 bases; unmatched junction nucleotides: 6. The CDR3 consists of 15 residues. DNA for the CDR3: TGTGCCAGCTCATACACACAGGGGGCTAATCAGCCCCAGCATTTT. Translating it yields CASSYTQGANQPQHF.

This chain links TRBV4-1 with TRBJ1-6; D is undetermined. The length of the CDR3 is 16 residues. Germline CDR1 MGHRA, CDR2 YSYEKL. Trimming shortened V by 0 bases and J by 5 bases, and 11 bases separated the two germline ends. The CDR3 DNA follows: TGCGCCAGCAGCCAAGAAGCGGGCATCAATAATTCACCCCTCCACTTT. This encodes CASSQEAGINNSPLHF.

J is TRBJ2-5 and V is TRBV27; 9 nucleotides align to TRBD2. Losses at the gene ends were 2 bases for V and 3 bases for J; bases not matched to a gene: 7. The CDR3 contains 16 residues. Germline loops: CDR1 MNHEY, CDR2 SMNVEV (reference sequence). The CDR3 here is CASSLVTSGPKETQYF. The CDR3 DNA is TGTGCCAGCAGTTTAGTGACTAGCGGACCTAAAGAGACCCAGTACTTC.

The chain couples TRBV19 to TRBJ1-2; 9 bases are shared with TRBD1. CDR1 is LNHDA and CDR2 is SQIVND in the germline V gene (reference sequence). Losses at the gene ends were 5 bases for V and 7 bases for J; bases not matched to a gene: 5. CDR3 size: 13 residues. CDR3 sequence: CASSQDRGSGYTF. DNA for the CDR3: TGTGCCAGTAGTCAGGACAGGGGCTCTGGCTACACCTTC.

This clone has only one observation. The chain combines TRBV20-1 with TRBJ1-2, with unresolved D. From germline, CDR1 is DFQATT and CDR2 SNEGSKA (reference sequence). The germline V and J ends were trimmed by 3 bases and 5 bases, with 7 bases remaining between them. There are 11 residues in the CDR3. The CDR3 DNA follows: TGCAGTGCTAGCGAGGGTTATGGCTACACCTTC. Its translation is CSASEGYGYTF.

The J gene is TRBJ1-2, the V gene TRBV28; 8 nucleotides match TRBD1. Germline V gives CDR1 MDHEN, CDR2 SYDVKM. The V segment lost 7 bases and the J segment 5 bases; nucleotides outside the gene matches: 9. The CDR3 contains 14 residues. CDR3 sequence reads: CASTNDRTGYGYTF. DNA of the CDR3: TGTGCCAGCACCAACGATCGGACAGGGTATGGCTACACCTTC.

This rearrangement joins TRBV19 to TRBJ2-6; a possible D gene is TRBD2 (5 bases). Trimming removed 9 bases from V and 0 bases from J, with 15 bases in between. Germline CDR1 reads LNHDA; CDR2 reads SQIVND (reference sequence). The CDR3 runs 16 residues. The CDR3 bases are TGTGCCAGCCGGCCGGACTCCCTCTCTGGGGCCAACGTCCTGACTTTC. Translated: CASRPDSLSGANVLTF.

The chain couples TRBV18 to TRBJ1-1; the match to TRBD1 covers 7 bases. V was clipped by 3 bases and J by 1 base; unmatched bases: 5. Germline lookup yields CDR1 KGHSH and CDR2 LQKENI. The CDR3 is 15 residues long. The DNA of the CDR3 is TGTGCCAGCTCACCTCAACAGGGGAAGAACACTGAAGCTTTCTTT. It specifies CASSPQQGKNTEAFF.

This sequence joins TRBV7-9 and TRBJ2-2; 7 bases fit TRBD2. Per germline, CDR1 SEHNR and CDR2 FQNEAQ (reference sequence). Trimming took 5 bases from V and 3 from J; bases not matched to a gene: 9. This CDR3 is 16 amino acids long. The CDR3 region is CASSRFGTIYTGELFF. The CDR3 DNA is TGTGCCAGCAGCCGCTTTGGGACTATTTACACCGGGGAGCTGTTTTTT.

The V gene is TRBV3-1 (or the pseudogene TRBV3-2), the J gene TRBJ2-1; D is uncertain. The ends were cut back, 3 bases at V and 9 bases at J, with 6 bases in the middle. Looked up from germline, CDR1 is LGHDT and CDR2 is YNNKEL (reference sequence). CDR3 length: 11 residues. CDR3 residues: CASSQQAEQFF. CDR3 nucleotides: TGTGCCAGCAGCCAGCAGGCTGAGCAGTTCTTC.

The chain couples TRBV9 to TRBJ1-2, with D possibly matching TRBD1 (5 bases). The germline V and J ends were trimmed by 4 bases and 4 bases, with 20 bases remaining between them. Germline V gene sequence: CDR1 SGDLS, CDR2 YYNGEE. The CDR3 extends over 16 amino acids. The CDR3 DNA is TGTGCCAGCAGCCCGACTTTTGGGGGGAGCGCCTATGGCTACACCTTC. Translating gives CASSPTFGGSAYGYTF.

This clone was seen a single time. J is TRBJ1-1 and V is TRBV18; perhaps TRBD1 as D (5 bases). This CDR3 has 15 amino acids. Trimming removed 0 bases from V and 1 base from J, with 9 bases in between. The germline V gene has CDR1 KGHSH and CDR2 LQKENI. Here the CDR3 DNA reads TGTGCCAGCTCACCACCGAGCCAGGGGAACACTGAAGCTTTCTTT. It translates to CASSPPSQGNTEAFF. The entire variable domain, with the rest obtained from reference TRBV18 and TRBJ1-1, is as follows: NAGVMQNPRHLVRRRGQEARLRCSPMKGHSHVYWYRQLPEEGLKFMVYLQKENIIDESGMPKERFSAEFPKEGPSILRIQQVVRGDSAAYFCASSPPSQGNTEAFFGQGTRLTVV.

The J gene is TRBJ2-1, the V gene TRBV6-2 or TRBV6-3; 14 bases line up with TRBD2. Per the germline V gene, CDR1 is MNHEY and CDR2 is SVGEGT. The trim removed 6 bases at V and 5 bases at J, leaving 6 bases unmatched. This CDR3 comprises 16 residues. The CDR3 sequence: CASSPTSGRADNEQFF. DNA for the CDR3: TGTGCCAGCAGCCCGACTAGCGGGAGGGCCGACAATGAGCAGTTCTTC.

This clone appeared a single time. The chain links TRBV3-1 (or the pseudogene TRBV3-2) to TRBJ2-7, with D uncertain. This CDR3 has 15 residues. Trimming took 7 bases from V and 0 from J, leaving 16 bases between them. Germline V gene lookup returns CDR1 LGHDT and CDR2 YNNKEL (reference sequence). Written as DNA, the CDR3 is TGTGCCAGCATCCCTTCACCTATACTCTCCTACGAGCAGTACTTC. This gives the protein CASIPSPILSYEQYF.

V is TRBV9 and J is TRBJ2-3; 9 bases match TRBD2. J was trimmed by 3 bases and V by 0 bases; bases with no gene match: 8. Germline V gene lookup returns CDR1 SGDLS and CDR2 YYNGEE. This CDR3 spans 17 amino acids. CDR3 in amino acids: CASSVATGLAGTDTQYF. The CDR3 DNA follows: TGTGCCAGCAGCGTAGCTACGGGGCTAGCGGGGACAGATACGCAGTATTTT.

The chain is built from TRBV7-2 and TRBJ2-3, with a possible D match to TRBD2 (6 bases). The length of the CDR3 is 15 residues. Trimming cost V 0 bases and J 0 bases, with 7 bases left between them. CDR1 and CDR2 from the germline V gene are SGHTA and FQGNSA. The CDR3 sequence: CASSLAGTSTDTQYF. The CDR3 bases are TGTGCCAGCAGCTTAGCAGGGACTAGCACAGATACGCAGTATTTT.

This CDR3 reads CASRIQGAGETQYF. Written as DNA, the CDR3 is TGTGCCAGCAGAATCCAGGGGGCAGGGGAGACCCAGTACTTC. The chain uses TRBV5-4 and TRBJ2-5, with 8 bases fitting TRBD1. V was clipped by 5 bases and J by 5 bases; unmatched bases: 8. The CDR3 has 14 residues. CDR1 is SGHNT, CDR2 YYREEE, per germline (reference sequence).

The chain couples TRBV7-6 to TRBJ2-1; the D is unclear. CDR1 and CDR2 (germline): SGHVS, FNYEAQ. This CDR3 comprises 16 residues. V dropped 6 bases and J dropped 0 bases, with 15 bases sitting between them. The CDR3 sequence is CASSEESPPSYNEQFF. CDR3 DNA sequence: TGTGCCAGCAGTGAAGAAAGCCCACCCTCCTACAATGAGCAGTTCTTC.

The sample holds a few counts of this clone. This chain links TRBV5-1 with TRBJ2-2; 8 bases align to TRBD2. The germline V gene encodes CDR1 SGHRS and CDR2 YFSETQ. Trimming took 0 bases from V and 5 from J; bases not matched to a gene: 3. The CDR3 has 15 amino acids. CDR3 sequence reads: CASSLGGRLTGELFF. The CDR3 nucleotides read TGCGCCAGCAGCTTGGGCGGGAGGTTAACCGGGGAGCTGTTTTTT.

The V call is TRBV7-2, the J call TRBJ1-5; TRBD1 aligns across 7 bases. CDR1 is SGHTA, CDR2 FQGNSA, per germline. This CDR3 region has 12 residues. Unmatched junction bases numbered 5, after V lost 8 bases and J lost 7 bases. CDR3 sequence (DNA): TGTGCCAGCGGAAAAGGGGGCCAGCCCCAGCATTTT. Residues: CASGKGGQPQHF.

This clone was seen a few times. This chain joins TRBV30 and TRBJ1-6, with 8 bases aligning to TRBD1. Germline CDR1 is GTSNPN and CDR2 is SVGIG (reference sequence). Unmatched junction bases numbered 4, after V lost 1 base and J lost 8 bases. CDR3 length: 14 amino acids. CDR3 DNA sequence: TGTGCCTGGAGTGGAGGACAGGGTCATTCACCCCTCCACTTT. It encodes CAWSGGQGHSPLHF. The full variable domain, its missing parts supplied by reference TRBV30 and TRBJ1-6, is SQTIHQWPATLVQPVGSPLSLECTVEGTSNPNLYWYRQAAGRGLQLLFYSVGIGQISSEVPQNLSASRPQDRQFILSSKKLLLSDSGFYLCAWSGGQGHSPLHFGNGTRLTVT.

The CDR3 nucleotides read TGTGCCTGGAGTACTGTCTCCGGGGAGCTGTTTTTT. Protein: CAWSTVSGELFF. The chain combines TRBV30 with TRBJ2-2; D uncertain. V shed 2 bases and J shed 6 bases, with 7 bases lying between them. This CDR3 is built from 12 residues. From germline, CDR1 is GTSNPN and CDR2 SVGIG (reference sequence).